This entry lists 8 T cell receptor beta chains sequenced from one sample in a study of response to subunit inactivated influenza vaccine. TCRdb reanalysed the RT-PCR reads using MiXCR and keeps one entry per CDR3 protein. The top ten clones hold 10% to 15% of a sample with roughly 570,000 distinct CDR3 sequences, over 10% of them seen once. The sequencing used PBMCs from blood, collected roughly 45 days after vaccination. These receptors were obtained from a man in his fifties who received an inactivated influenza vaccine.

J is TRBJ2-5 and V is TRBV21-1; TRBD2, the table's D call, lacks a check against the DNA. TRBV21-1 constitutes a pseudogene. This CDR3 spans 17 amino acids. The CDR3 loop is CASSSKGPQNRSGTQYF. CDR3 bases: TGTGCCAGCAGCAGTAAAGGGCCCCAAAACAGATCCGGGACCCAGTACTTC.

This clonotype was counted only a few times. This chain connects TRBV5-1 to TRBJ1-1, with no clear D. V shed 3 bases and J shed 4 bases, with 10 bases lying between them. Germline V gene sequence: CDR1 SGHRS, CDR2 YFSETQ. The CDR3 covers 13 residues. CDR3 region: CASSWDHFTEAFF. CDR3 nucleotide sequence: TGCGCCAGCAGCTGGGATCACTTCACTGAAGCTTTCTTT.

This clonotype has more than one count but fewer than ten. The CDR3 loop is CSPGGTEAFF. The DNA for the CDR3 is TGCAGTCCTGGAGGGACTGAAGCTTTCTTT. The V and J genes are TRBV20-1 and TRBJ1-1, with D unclear. V dropped 8 bases and J dropped 5 bases, with 9 bases sitting between them. Germline CDR1 reads DFQATT; CDR2 reads SNEGSKA (reference sequence). CDR3 length: 10 residues.

This clonotype was observed at least ten times. The rearrangement joins TRBV20-1 to TRBJ2-5; D unresolved. The CDR3 covers 14 residues. The V end was cut by 0 bases, the J end by 2 bases, with 10 bases between. From germline, CDR1 is DFQATT and CDR2 SNEGSKA (reference sequence). The CDR3 sequence is CSARDWRLQETQYF. CDR3 in DNA: TGCAGTGCTAGAGACTGGCGCTTACAAGAGACCCAGTACTTC.

In this sample, this clonotype turned up a few times. This chain uses TRBV20-1 with TRBJ2-3, with a possible D match to TRBD1 (6 bases). Germline V CDR1 and CDR2: DFQATT, SNEGSKA (reference sequence). The CDR3 spans 11 residues. The V and J ends lost 7 bases and 2 bases respectively, with 7 bases between them. CDR3 region: CSGQVTDTQYF. The CDR3 DNA follows: TGCAGTGGACAGGTCACAGATACGCAGTATTTT.

This clonotype was observed a handful of times. The rearrangement links TRBV6-2 or TRBV6-3 to TRBJ1-4; D is unresolved. Germline CDR1 and CDR2: MNHEY and SVGEGT. The V end was cut by 8 bases, the J end by 5 bases, with 6 bases between. The CDR3 is 11 amino acids. CDR3 bases: TGTGCCAGCGAACAGAATGAAAAACTGTTTTTT. Its protein is CASEQNEKLFF.

This clonotype was counted only a few times. This chain uses TRBV9 with TRBJ1-5; D gene uncertain. The CDR3 has 13 amino acids. Germline lookup yields CDR1 SGDLS and CDR2 YYNGEE. The V gene lost 3 bases and the J gene lost 4 bases, with 8 bases spanning the gap. The CDR3, as DNA: TGTGCCAGCAGCGCGACCCTTAATCAGCCCCAGCATTTT. It specifies CASSATLNQPQHF.

The chain employs TRBV7-2 and TRBJ1-1; D remains unclear. The CDR3 has 14 residues. Germline CDR1 and CDR2: SGHTA and FQGNSA. Trimming pared 4 bases from V and 7 bases from J, leaving 16 bases between. CDR3 region: CASSSASSSREAFF. Here the CDR3 DNA reads TGTGCCAGCAGCTCCGCCTCAAGCAGCCGTGAAGCTTTCTTT.